This T cell receptor beta chain was sequenced for a study of cytomegalovirus exposure and HLA in healthy donors. Amplification used 60 Vbeta primers and 13 Jbeta primers. Assay used: immunoSEQ multiplex PCR; TCRdb lists only in-frame clones, some missing. Of approximately 140,000 clones in the sample, 75% to 85% were seen once. Participants comprised healthy donors of bone marrow. As for this clone: The target antigen is unknown.

This CDR3 region has 15 residues. The V gene end was trimmed by 11 bases and the J gene end by 1 base; junction bases not matched to a gene: 9. The germline V gene encodes CDR1 WNHNN and CDR2 SYGVQD (reference sequence). Overall study results and limits: The study flagged roughly 160 TCR beta chains as cytomegalovirus-associated.

The specimen sequenced was PBMCs. V usage is TRBV10-1 and J usage is TRBJ2-2; 8 positions match TRBD1. The clonotype comes from a man aged 50 to 60 in good health and CMV-seropositive. The CDR3 DNA sequence: TGCGCCTCAGCAGTCGGGACAGGGAACACCGGGGAGCTGTTTTTT. Translation: CASAVGTGNTGELFF.